The T cell receptor (beta chain) described here comes from a study of B cell selection in AIRE deficiency. Regulatory T cells were sorted as CD4+CD25hiCD127low/negative cells. The CDR3 sequence is 20 residues long. Trimming pared 5 bases from V and 1 base from J, leaving 26 bases between. Germline assignment: CDR1 SGHVS and CDR2 FQNEAQ. Original data processing: Pooled Tregs gave about 5.65x10^4 patient and approximately 9.2x10^4 donor TCRbeta sequences. Sequencing was performed with immunoSEQ multiplex PCR; in TCRdb, only in-frame clones are kept and a portion is missing. V, J and clone size are taken as reported in that table, and D and trimming were inferred from the DNA itself. The repertoire consists of about 21,000 clones, with approximately 94% occurring once and the leading ten covering under 2%. A word on this clone: The antigen is undetermined.

Points from the study as a whole: In TCRBV usage, CDR3 length and diversity, patient Tconv and Treg cells matched healthy donors. Healthy donors alone shared around 33% of 4,000 or so Treg sequences; patients alone 8.5% to 10%. Patient Tconv cells held about 30% of Treg sequences shared by healthy donors.

The sample consisted of Tregs sorted from PBMCs. The chain is built from TRBV7-8 and TRBJ2-2; tentatively, D is TRBD1 (6 bases). This clonotype was obtained from a human donor with AIRE deficiency. The DNA for the CDR3 is TGTGCCAGCAGCCTAAGCTTAAGGGGTCTGGGGGCGCGGAACACCGGGGAGCTGTTTTTT. Protein product: CASSLSLRGLGARNTGELFF.